This T cell receptor (beta chain) was documented in a study of cytomegalovirus exposure and HLA in healthy donors. Findings and limits, study-wide: The only immune exposure information that was available was CMV serostatus. By a later analysis, the bulk of CMV-associated TCR beta chains appeared HLA-restricted. The study designated about 180 TCR beta chains cytomegalovirus-associated.

The primer mix had 60 Vbeta and 13 Jbeta primers. Assay used: immunoSEQ multiplex PCR; TCRdb lists only in-frame clones, some missing. This table holds hundreds of thousands of clones, 75% to 80% found once. The donors gave bone marrow, and they were healthy. As concerns this clone: The antigen is unknown.

The V gene's germline CDR1 is SGHTA and CDR2 FQGNSA. This CDR3 has 13 amino acids. Trimming took off 5 bases at V and 6 bases at J, with 14 bases between the two ends. The source is a male donor in good health and CMV-seronegative. The chain carries TRBV7-2 and TRBJ2-7; TRBD2 is a possible D gene (5 bases). The sequenced material came from PBMCs. CDR3 loop: CASSPPGRGEQYF. As DNA, the CDR3 is TGTGCCAGCAGCCCCCCGGGCCGGGGCGAGCAGTACTTC. Looking up the rest from reference TRBV7-2 and TRBJ2-7 gives the full variable domain: GAGVSQSPSNKVTEKGKDVELRCDPISGHTALYWYRQSLGQGLEFLIYFQGNSAPDKSGLPSDRFSAERTGGSVSTLTIQRTQQEDSAVYLCASSPPGRGEQYFGPGTRLTVT.